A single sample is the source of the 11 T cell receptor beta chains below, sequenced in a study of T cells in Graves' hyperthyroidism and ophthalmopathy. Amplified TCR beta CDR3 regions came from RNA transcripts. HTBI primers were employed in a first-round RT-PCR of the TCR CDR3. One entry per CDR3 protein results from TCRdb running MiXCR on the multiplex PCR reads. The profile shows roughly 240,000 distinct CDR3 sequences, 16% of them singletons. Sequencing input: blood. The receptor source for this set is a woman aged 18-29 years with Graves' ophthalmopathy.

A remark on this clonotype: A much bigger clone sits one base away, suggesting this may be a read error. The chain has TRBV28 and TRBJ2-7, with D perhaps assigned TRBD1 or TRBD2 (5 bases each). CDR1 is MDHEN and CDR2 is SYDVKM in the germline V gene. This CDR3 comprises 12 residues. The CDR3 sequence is CASGRGRGEQCF. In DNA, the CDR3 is TGTGCCAGCGGTCGGGGACGGGGCGAGCAGTGCTTC.

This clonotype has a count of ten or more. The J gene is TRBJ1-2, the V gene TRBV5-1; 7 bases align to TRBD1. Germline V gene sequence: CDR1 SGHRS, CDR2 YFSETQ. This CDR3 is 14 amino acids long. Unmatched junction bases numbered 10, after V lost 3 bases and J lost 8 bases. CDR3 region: CASSSGQPVEGYTF. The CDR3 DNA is TGCGCCAGCAGCTCGGGACAGCCCGTAGAGGGCTACACCTTC.

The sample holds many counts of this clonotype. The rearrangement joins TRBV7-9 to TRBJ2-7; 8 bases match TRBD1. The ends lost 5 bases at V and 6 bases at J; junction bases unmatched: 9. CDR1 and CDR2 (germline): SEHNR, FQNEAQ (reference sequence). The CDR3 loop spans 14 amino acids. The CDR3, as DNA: TGTGCCAGCAGCCCTTCGGACAGGGTGAGCGAGCAGTACTTC. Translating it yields CASSPSDRVSEQYF.

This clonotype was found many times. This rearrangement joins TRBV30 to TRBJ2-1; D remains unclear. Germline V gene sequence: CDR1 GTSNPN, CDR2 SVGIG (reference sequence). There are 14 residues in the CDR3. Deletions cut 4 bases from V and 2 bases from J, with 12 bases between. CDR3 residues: CAWTSGGPYNEQFF. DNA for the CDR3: TGTGCCTGGACCTCAGGTGGACCCTACAATGAGCAGTTCTTC.

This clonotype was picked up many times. CDR3: CASRPPRASGIVLEQYF. DNA of the CDR3: TGTGCCAGCAGACCCCCAAGGGCTAGCGGGATTGTTTTGGAGCAGTACTTC. This rearrangement joins TRBV6-2 or TRBV6-3 to TRBJ2-7; the match to TRBD2 covers 9 bases. V shed 6 bases, J shed 7 bases, and the junction held 19 bases outside the gene matches. The CDR3 contains 17 residues. Per germline, CDR1 MNHEY and CDR2 SVGEGT.

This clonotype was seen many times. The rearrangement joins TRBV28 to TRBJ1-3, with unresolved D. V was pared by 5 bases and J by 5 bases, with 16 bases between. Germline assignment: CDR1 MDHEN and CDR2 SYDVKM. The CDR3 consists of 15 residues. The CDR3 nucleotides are TGTGCCAGCAGTCCCCCACCCCAGGATAGAAACACCATATATTTT. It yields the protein CASSPPPQDRNTIYF.

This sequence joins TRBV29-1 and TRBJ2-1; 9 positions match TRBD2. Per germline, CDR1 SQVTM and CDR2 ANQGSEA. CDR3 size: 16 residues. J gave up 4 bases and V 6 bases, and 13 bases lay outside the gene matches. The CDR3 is CSVSYPGTSPYNEQFF. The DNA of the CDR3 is TGCAGCGTCTCCTACCCCGGGACTAGCCCGTACAATGAGCAGTTCTTC.

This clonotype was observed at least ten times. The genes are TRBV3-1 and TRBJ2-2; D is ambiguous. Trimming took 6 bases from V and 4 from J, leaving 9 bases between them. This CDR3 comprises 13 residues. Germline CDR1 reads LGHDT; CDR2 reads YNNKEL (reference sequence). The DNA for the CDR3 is TGTGCCAGCAGGCCTGACGGCACCGGGGAGCTGTTTTTT. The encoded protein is CASRPDGTGELFF. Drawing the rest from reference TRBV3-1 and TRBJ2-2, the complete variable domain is DTAVSQTPKYLVTQMGNDKSIKCEQNLGHDTMYWYKQDSKKFLKIMFSYNNKELIINETVPNRFSPKSPDKAHLNLHINSLELGDSAVYFCASRPDGTGELFFGEGSRLTVL.

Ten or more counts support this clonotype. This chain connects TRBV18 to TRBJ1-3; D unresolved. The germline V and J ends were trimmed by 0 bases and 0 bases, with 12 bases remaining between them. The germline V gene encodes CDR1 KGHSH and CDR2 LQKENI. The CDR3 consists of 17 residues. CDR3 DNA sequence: TGTGCCAGCTCACCACCGGGCTCCCAACGCTCTGGAAACACCATATATTTT. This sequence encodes CASSPPGSQRSGNTIYF.

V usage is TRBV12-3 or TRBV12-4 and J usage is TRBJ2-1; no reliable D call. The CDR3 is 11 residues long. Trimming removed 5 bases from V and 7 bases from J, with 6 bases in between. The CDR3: CASSLVNEQFF. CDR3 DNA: TGTGCCAGCAGTCTAGTAAATGAGCAGTTCTTC.

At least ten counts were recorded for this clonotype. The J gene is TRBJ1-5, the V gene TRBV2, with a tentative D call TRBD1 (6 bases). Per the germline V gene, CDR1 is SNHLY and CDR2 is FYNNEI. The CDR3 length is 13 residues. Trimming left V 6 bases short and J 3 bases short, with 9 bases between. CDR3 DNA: TGTGCCAGCAGAGGACAGAACAATCAGCCCCAGCATTTT. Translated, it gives CASRGQNNQPQHF.